The rows below give T cell receptor beta chains drawn from one sample of a study of shared clonotypes between healthy human individuals. The data were produced by immunoSEQ multiplex PCR, yet TCRdb's version contains in-frame clones alone and is incomplete. The top ten clones hold roughly 1.5% of a sample with over a million clones, around 75% of them seen once. Sequencing was performed on memory CD4+ T cells sorted from blood. These receptors were taken from a man aged 18-30 years in good health. CDR3s leave out the opening cysteine and the closing phenylalanine or tryptophan. The order of the fields is V gene, J gene, CDR3 protein.

v_gene: TRBV30
j_gene: TRBJ2-7
CDR3aa: AWSPAGSGRSVYEQY

v_gene: TRBV27
j_gene: TRBJ2-3
CDR3aa: ASSPYRASTDTQY

v_gene: TRBV7-3
j_gene: TRBJ1-1
CDR3aa: ASSLLSDTEAF

v_gene: TRBV6-6
j_gene: TRBJ1-4
CDR3aa: ASTIGQGPPEKLF

v_gene: TRBV18
j_gene: TRBJ2-1
CDR3aa: ASSPKTGQNNEQF

v_gene: TRBV5-6
j_gene: TRBJ1-2
CDR3aa: ASSPGTGGIPNYGYT

v_gene: TRBV5-1
j_gene: TRBJ2-3
CDR3aa: ASCSGSTDTQY

v_gene: TRBV4-1
j_gene: TRBJ1-4
CDR3aa: ASSHGEATNEKLF

v_gene: TRBV6-1
j_gene: TRBJ2-7
CDR3aa: ASSDKRETYEQY

v_gene: TRBV4-3
j_gene: TRBJ2-2
CDR3aa: ATSQLNTGELF

v_gene: TRBV6-1
j_gene: TRBJ1-5
CDR3aa: ASDSGIGPQH

v_gene: TRBV10-2
j_gene: TRBJ2-2
CDR3aa: ASRLDSNTGELF

v_gene: TRBV11-2
j_gene: TRBJ2-6
CDR3aa: ASSFQGGSGANVLT

v_gene: TRBV30
j_gene: TRBJ2-7
CDR3aa: AWSAGTGYYEQY

v_gene: TRBV6-1
j_gene: TRBJ2-7
CDR3aa: ASSEGSWNSYEQY

v_gene: TRBV6-1
j_gene: TRBJ2-6
CDR3aa: AGLGDGANVLT

v_gene: TRBV10-2
j_gene: TRBJ1-5
CDR3aa: ASRSGLGNQPQH

v_gene: TRBV2
j_gene: TRBJ1-2
CDR3aa: ASSDPRSSYGYT

v_gene: TRBV19
j_gene: TRBJ2-1
CDR3aa: ASSPLAGVEEQF

v_gene: TRBV2
j_gene: TRBJ2-7
CDR3aa: ASSVRLVRYEQY

v_gene: TRBV2
j_gene: TRBJ2-7
CDR3aa: ASSRDRDYEQY

v_gene: TRBV28
j_gene: TRBJ1-2
CDR3aa: ASRAGTGISGYT

v_gene: TRBV6-6
j_gene: TRBJ1-4
CDR3aa: ASSYIPEINEKLF

v_gene: TRBV2
j_gene: TRBJ2-7
CDR3aa: ASSDRASGNNEQY

v_gene: TRBV4-1
j_gene: TRBJ2-3
CDR3aa: ASSPTPQGRAVDTQY

v_gene: TRBV9
j_gene: TRBJ2-7
CDR3aa: ASSPQQTGSYEQY

v_gene: TRBV11-2
j_gene: TRBJ2-2
CDR3aa: ASSLDRGRNGELF

v_gene: TRBV19
j_gene: TRBJ2-5
CDR3aa: ASSVGQGGKETQY

v_gene: TRBV7-6
j_gene: TRBJ1-1
CDR3aa: ASSFHRDTEAF

v_gene: TRBV6-1
j_gene: TRBJ2-7
CDR3aa: ASSEAGTASYEQY

v_gene: TRBV18
j_gene: TRBJ2-5
CDR3aa: ASSRDRQETQY

v_gene: TRBV7-9
j_gene: TRBJ2-5
CDR3aa: ASSSSPEETQY

v_gene: TRBV2
j_gene: TRBJ2-1
CDR3aa: ASQRGLAGGENEQF

v_gene: TRBV28
j_gene: TRBJ2-3
CDR3aa: ASRLAGGPSTDTQY

v_gene: TRBV7-6
j_gene: TRBJ2-2
CDR3aa: ASSLGDHTGELF

v_gene: TRBV28
j_gene: TRBJ1-4
CDR3aa: ASRYSAGNEKLF

v_gene: TRBV5-1
j_gene: TRBJ2-2
CDR3aa: ASSTRTGGELF

v_gene: TRBV7-8
j_gene: TRBJ2-2
CDR3aa: ASSLGQFGELF

v_gene: TRBV30
j_gene: TRBJ2-5
CDR3aa: ASGGVLETQY

v_gene: TRBV29-1
j_gene: TRBJ2-3
CDR3aa: SGTGTSPDTQY

v_gene: TRBV2
j_gene: TRBJ1-3
CDR3aa: ASSPMGARGGNTIY

v_gene: TRBV25-1
j_gene: TRBJ1-1
CDR3aa: ASSEASTEAF

v_gene: TRBV5-1
j_gene: TRBJ2-6
CDR3aa: ASSQSETGANVLT

v_gene: TRBV7-6
j_gene: TRBJ2-5
CDR3aa: ASSAGGGYRGQY

v_gene: TRBV5-4
j_gene: TRBJ1-6
CDR3aa: ASSVDSTPLH

v_gene: TRBV7-8
j_gene: TRBJ1-3
CDR3aa: ASSANRNSGNTIY

v_gene: TRBV18
j_gene: TRBJ1-3
CDR3aa: ASSSLLTANSGNTIY

v_gene: TRBV19
j_gene: TRBJ2-6
CDR3aa: ASSIGGAGANVLT

v_gene: TRBV10-3
j_gene: TRBJ2-2
CDR3aa: AISQNTGELF

v_gene: TRBV6-6
j_gene: TRBJ1-2
CDR3aa: ASSYAGAGYGYT

v_gene: TRBV6-5
j_gene: TRBJ1-1
CDR3aa: ASSLSWNTEAF

v_gene: TRBV25-1
j_gene: TRBJ2-1
CDR3aa: ASSEWNEQF

v_gene: TRBV4-3
j_gene: TRBJ1-3
CDR3aa: ASSQEVSGFSGNTIY

v_gene: TRBV6-1
j_gene: TRBJ2-7
CDR3aa: ASSRNRGFDEQY